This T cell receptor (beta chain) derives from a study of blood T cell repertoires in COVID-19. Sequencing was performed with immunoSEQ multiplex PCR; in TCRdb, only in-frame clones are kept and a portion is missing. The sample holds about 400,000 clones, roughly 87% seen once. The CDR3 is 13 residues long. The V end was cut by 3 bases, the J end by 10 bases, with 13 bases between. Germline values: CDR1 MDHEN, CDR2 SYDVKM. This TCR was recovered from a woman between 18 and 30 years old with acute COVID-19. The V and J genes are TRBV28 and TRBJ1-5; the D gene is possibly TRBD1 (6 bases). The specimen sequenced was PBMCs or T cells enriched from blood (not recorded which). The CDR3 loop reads CASSFGGPLPQHF. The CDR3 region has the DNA TGTGCCAGCAGTTTCGGGGGGCCCTTACCCCAGCATTTT.